The entry below describes one T cell receptor beta chain. These data originate in a study of cytomegalovirus exposure and HLA in healthy donors. The germline gives CDR1 SGHAT, CDR2 FQNNGV. This CDR3 contains 14 residues. V gave up 2 bases and J gave up 9 bases; unmatched junction bases: 10. PCR involved 60 Vbeta and 13 Jbeta primers. TCRdb's table, derived via immunoSEQ multiplex PCR, lists solely in-frame clones and lacks some. The repertoire holds about 150,000 clones, about 85% seen once, with 1% to 1.5% in the top ten. V is TRBV11-2 and J is TRBJ2-7, with 7 bases matching TRBD1. Sequenced: PBMCs. This TCR was recovered from a man aged 45-65 years in good health and CMV-seropositive. The CDR3 loop is CASSLTGALLGQYF. The CDR3 region has the DNA TGTGCCAGCAGCTTAACAGGGGCGTTATTAGGGCAGTACTTC.